The 21 T cell receptor beta chains below come from one sample, sequenced in a study of cytomegalovirus exposure and HLA in healthy donors. Vbeta (60) and Jbeta (13) primers were used in the PCR. Some clones are missing from TCRdb's copy, which holds only in-frame ones; the method was immunoSEQ multiplex PCR. The table includes under 65,000 clones, less than 85% detected once. Sequences were obtained from PBMCs. These receptors all come from a man in his thirties or forties in good health and CMV-seropositive.

The gene calls are TRBV5-1 and TRBJ1-2; 7 nucleotides align to TRBD1. With 5 bases clipped from V and 8 bases from J, the junction kept 12 bases outside the gene matches. Germline assignment: CDR1 SGHRS and CDR2 YFSETQ. The CDR3 runs to 14 residues. The CDR3 region has the DNA TGCGCCAGCAGTCCCACAGGGGACATTGGAGGCTACACCTTC. Amino acid sequence: CASSPTGDIGGYTF.

The rearrangement uses TRBV27 and TRBJ1-5; maybe TRBD1 (5 bases). This CDR3 spans 12 amino acids. V lost 3 bases to trimming and J lost 6 bases, with 6 bases between them. From germline, CDR1 is MNHEY and CDR2 SMNVEV (reference sequence). This CDR3 is CASSFGGQPQHF. As DNA, the CDR3 is TGTGCCAGCAGTTTCGGGGGTCAGCCCCAGCATTTT.

CDR3 sequence reads: CASSLGTTGNYEQYF. The CDR3 DNA follows: TGTGCCAGCAGCTTAGGTACCACAGGGAACTACGAGCAGTACTTC. J is TRBJ2-7 and V is TRBV7-6; D may be TRBD1 (6 bases). Trimming stripped 1 base from V and 3 bases from J, with 13 bases between. The CDR3 spans 15 residues. Germline-derived CDR1 and CDR2 are SGHVS and FNYEAQ.

The chain joins TRBV6-1 to TRBJ1-1; 7 nucleotides align to TRBD1. Germline CDR1 is MNHNS and CDR2 is SASEGT. The CDR3 covers 14 residues. V shed 6 bases, J shed 1 base, and the junction held 5 bases outside the gene matches. CDR3 sequence: CASSVGTANTEAFF. CDR3 bases: TGTGCCAGCAGCGTCGGGACAGCGAACACTGAAGCTTTCTTT.

The J gene is TRBJ2-7, the V gene TRBV28; 8 nucleotides agree with TRBD1. CDR3 length: 15 amino acids. Trimming cost V 2 bases and J 6 bases; bases outside gene matches: 9. From germline, CDR1 is MDHEN and CDR2 SYDVKM. The CDR3 bases are TGTGCCAGCAGTTTAGGACAGGGTACGCTCCCCGAGCAGTACTTC. This translates into CASSLGQGTLPEQYF.

The chain has TRBV28 and TRBJ1-5; D gene uncertain. Between the trimmed V and J ends, which lost 4 bases and 1 base, there was a span of 14 bases. Germline V gene sequence: CDR1 MDHEN, CDR2 SYDVKM. CDR3 length: 16 amino acids. CDR3 DNA sequence: TGTGCCAGCAGTTATGGTTGGTCGAGGAGCAATCAGCCCCAGCATTTT. Translating it yields CASSYGWSRSNQPQHF.

The chain recombines TRBV7-9 with TRBJ2-2; 7 bases line up with TRBD1. Looked up from germline, CDR1 is SEHNR and CDR2 is FQNEAQ (reference sequence). V dropped 5 bases and J dropped 5; count of bases not matched to a gene: 2. There are 13 residues in the CDR3. The CDR3 protein is CASSPTGTGELFF. DNA of the CDR3: TGTGCCAGCAGCCCGACAGGGACCGGGGAGCTGTTTTTT.

The chain has TRBV18 and TRBJ1-5; TRBD1 matches at 10 bases. The CDR3 spans 14 residues. Germline loops: CDR1 KGHSH, CDR2 LQKENI. V was pared by 3 bases and J by 7 bases, with 3 bases of the junction left unmatched. CDR3 coding DNA: TGTGCCAGCTCACCGGGACAGGGGTACCAGCCCCAGCATTTT. It specifies CASSPGQGYQPQHF.

Only a few counts were recorded for this clone. The rearrangement joins TRBV5-8 to TRBJ1-5; 8 nucleotides align to TRBD1. V dropped 3 bases and J dropped 4; count of bases not matched to a gene: 9. CDR3 size: 16 residues. From germline, CDR1 is SGHTS and CDR2 YDEGEE. The CDR3 DNA reads TGTGCCAGCAGCTCCCCGGGACAGGTTAAAAATCAGCCCCAGCATTTT. This codes for CASSSPGQVKNQPQHF.

The chain is built from TRBV9 and TRBJ2-3, with unresolved D. Germline-derived CDR1 and CDR2 are SGDLS and YYNGEE. V shed 8 bases and J shed 4 bases, with 14 bases lying between them. The CDR3 contains 13 residues. CDR3 DNA: TGTGCCAGTCGCCCCGCGAGCGCAGATACGCAGTATTTT. This sequence encodes CASRPASADTQYF.

J is TRBJ2-7 and V is TRBV10-1, with 7 bases matching TRBD2. With 0 bases clipped from V and 2 bases from J, the junction kept 4 bases outside the gene matches. There are 15 residues in the CDR3. Looked up from germline, CDR1 is WNHNN and CDR2 is SYGVQD (reference sequence). CDR3 loop: CASSESGAGPYEQYF. CDR3 DNA: TGCGCCAGCAGTGAGTCCGGAGCGGGGCCCTACGAGCAGTACTTC.

CDR3 sequence: CASSSQGAVETQYF. In DNA form, the CDR3 reads TGTGCCAGCAGCTCACAGGGGGCAGTGGAGACCCAGTACTTC. The chain combines TRBV7-7 with TRBJ2-5; TRBD1 matches at 9 bases. Germline CDR1 SSHAT, CDR2 FNYEAQ (reference sequence). The V gene end was trimmed by 4 bases and the J gene end by 5 bases; junction bases not matched to a gene: 5. The CDR3 has 14 residues.

This clone was recorded a few times. The chain uses TRBV28 and TRBJ2-5; TRBD2 matches at 7 bases. Trimming cost V 5 bases and J 3 bases; bases outside gene matches: 9. Germline V CDR1 and CDR2: MDHEN, SYDVKM. The CDR3 is 15 amino acids. The CDR3 loop is CASSPRGRVEETQYF. The CDR3 coding sequence is TGTGCCAGCAGTCCTCGGGGGAGGGTCGAAGAGACCCAGTACTTC.

The V gene is TRBV9, the J gene TRBJ2-3; a possible D gene is TRBD1 (5 bases). The CDR3 is 14 amino acids. From germline, CDR1 is SGDLS and CDR2 YYNGEE. V dropped 4 bases and J dropped 3 bases, with 12 bases sitting between them. The CDR3 loop reads CASSPQVLTDTQYF. CDR3 DNA sequence: TGTGCCAGCAGCCCACAGGTTTTGACAGATACGCAGTATTTT.

The chain links TRBV18 to TRBJ2-3, with D possibly being TRBD2 (6 bases). Trimming took 4 bases from V and 10 from J, leaving 15 bases between them. Germline loops: CDR1 KGHSH, CDR2 LQKENI. The CDR3 extends over 13 amino acids. The CDR3 DNA reads TGTGCCAGCTCACGTCTGGAGGAGGGTGCGCAGTATTTT. It translates to CASSRLEEGAQYF. Variable domain in full (rest from reference TRBV18 and TRBJ2-3): NAGVMQNPRHLVRRRGQEARLRCSPMKGHSHVYWYRQLPEEGLKFMVYLQKENIIDESGMPKERFSAEFPKEGPSILRIQQVVRGDSAAYFCASSRLEEGAQYFGPGTRLTVL.

The chain has TRBV6-6 and TRBJ2-3; 11 bases are a match to TRBD1. CDR1 is MNHNY and CDR2 is SVGAGI in the germline V gene (reference sequence). V lost 5 bases and J lost 3; bases outside the gene matches: 4. The CDR3 is made up of 15 amino acids. The chain's CDR3 is CASSPRDRGTDTQYF. The CDR3 DNA is TGTGCCAGCAGTCCCCGGGACAGGGGGACAGATACGCAGTATTTT.

This clone has only a few counts. This chain connects TRBV7-9 to TRBJ2-5; possible D gene TRBD1, 5 bases. CDR3 size: 14 residues. The germline gives CDR1 SEHNR, CDR2 FQNEAQ (reference sequence). Between the trimmed V and J ends, which lost 4 bases and 3 bases, there was a span of 12 bases. The CDR3 region has the DNA TGTGCCAGCAGCTCGGACATCGGTAAAGAGACCCAGTACTTC. As protein: CASSSDIGKETQYF.

A single count supports this clone. This chain uses TRBV5-1 with TRBJ2-5; the D gene is possibly TRBD2 (6 bases). Looked up from germline, CDR1 is SGHRS and CDR2 is YFSETQ. V gave up 0 bases and J gave up 6 bases, with 12 bases separating them. The CDR3 sequence is 14 residues long. The CDR3 spells CASSLEEGLKTQYF. In DNA, the CDR3 is TGCGCCAGCAGCTTGGAGGAGGGTCTGAAGACCCAGTACTTC.

The rearrangement joins TRBV5-1 to TRBJ2-7, with TRBD2 identical over 7 bases. CDR1 is SGHRS, CDR2 YFSETQ, per germline. CDR3 length: 12 amino acids. Trimming cost V 5 bases and J 6 bases; bases outside gene matches: 5. This chain's CDR3 is CASRPASGEQYF. The CDR3 bases are TGCGCCAGCAGACCGGCTAGCGGCGAGCAGTACTTC. Looking up the rest from reference TRBV5-1 and TRBJ2-7 gives the full variable domain: KAGVTQTPRYLIKTRGQQVTLSCSPISGHRSVSWYQQTPGQGLQFLFEYFSETQRNKGNFPGRFSGRQFSNSRSEMNVSTLELGDSALYLCASRPASGEQYFGPGTRLTVT.

This chain joins TRBV9 and TRBJ1-2, with 9 nucleotides matching TRBD1. Germline-derived CDR1 and CDR2 are SGDLS and YYNGEE. The CDR3 contains 15 residues. The V segment lost 4 bases and the J segment 7 bases; nucleotides outside the gene matches: 11. CDR3 nucleotide sequence: TGTGCCAGCAGCTCTACCCTACAGGGGGCGCTTGGCTACACCTTC. Residues: CASSSTLQGALGYTF.

The J gene is TRBJ2-3, the V gene TRBV6-6, with a weak D call TRBD1 (7 bases). Per the germline V gene, CDR1 is MNHNY and CDR2 is SVGAGI (reference sequence). Trimming shortened V by 2 bases and J by 8 bases, and 17 bases separated the two germline ends. The CDR3 runs to 15 residues. In DNA, the CDR3 is TGTGCCAGCAGTTACCCGGCGGGACAGCCCGCTACGCAGTATTTT. It is translated as CASSYPAGQPATQYF.